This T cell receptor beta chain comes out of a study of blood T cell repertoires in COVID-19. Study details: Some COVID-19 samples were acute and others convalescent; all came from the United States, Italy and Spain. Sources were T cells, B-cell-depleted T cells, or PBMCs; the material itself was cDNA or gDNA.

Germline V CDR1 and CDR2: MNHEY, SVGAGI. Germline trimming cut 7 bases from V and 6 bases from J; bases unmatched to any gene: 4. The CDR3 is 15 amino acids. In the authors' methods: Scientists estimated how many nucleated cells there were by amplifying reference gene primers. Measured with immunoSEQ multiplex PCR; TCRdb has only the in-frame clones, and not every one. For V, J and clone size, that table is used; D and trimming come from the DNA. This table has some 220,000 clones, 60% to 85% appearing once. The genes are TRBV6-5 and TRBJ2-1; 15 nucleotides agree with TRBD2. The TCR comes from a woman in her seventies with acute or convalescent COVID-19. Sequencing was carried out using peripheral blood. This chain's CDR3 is CASIPGLAGGNEQFF. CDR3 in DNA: TGTGCCAGCATACCGGGACTAGCGGGGGGCAATGAGCAGTTCTTC.